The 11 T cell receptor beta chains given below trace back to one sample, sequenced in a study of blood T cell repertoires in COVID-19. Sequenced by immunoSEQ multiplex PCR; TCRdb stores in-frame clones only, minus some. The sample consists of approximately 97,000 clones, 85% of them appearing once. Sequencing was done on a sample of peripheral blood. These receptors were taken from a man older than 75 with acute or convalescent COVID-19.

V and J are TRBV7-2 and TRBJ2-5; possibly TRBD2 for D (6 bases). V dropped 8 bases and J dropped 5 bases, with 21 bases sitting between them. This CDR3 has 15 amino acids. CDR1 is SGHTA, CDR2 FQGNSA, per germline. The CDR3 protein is CASSDPPGVGETQYF. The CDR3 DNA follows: TGTGCCAGCTCGGACCCCCCGGGAGTGGGGGAGACCCAGTACTTC.

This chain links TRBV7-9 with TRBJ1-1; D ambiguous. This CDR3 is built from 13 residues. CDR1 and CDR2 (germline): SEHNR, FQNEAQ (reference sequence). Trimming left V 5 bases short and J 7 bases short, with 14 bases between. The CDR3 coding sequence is TGTGCCAGCAGCCGCGGGAGTAGTAGTGAAGCTTTCTTT. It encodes CASSRGSSSEAFF.

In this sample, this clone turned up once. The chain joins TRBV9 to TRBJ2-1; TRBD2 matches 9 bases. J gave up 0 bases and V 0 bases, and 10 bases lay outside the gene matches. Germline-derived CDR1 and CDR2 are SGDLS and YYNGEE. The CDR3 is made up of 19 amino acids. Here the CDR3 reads CASSVGPGSGRSSYNEQFF. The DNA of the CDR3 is TGTGCCAGCAGCGTAGGACCGGGGAGCGGGAGGAGCTCCTACAATGAGCAGTTCTTC. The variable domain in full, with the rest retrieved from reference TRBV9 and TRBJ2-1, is DSGVTQTPKHLITATGQRVTLRCSPRSGDLSVYWYQQSLDQGLQFLIQYYNGEERAKGNILERFSAQQFPDLHSELNLSSLELGDSALYFCASSVGPGSGRSSYNEQFFGPGTRLTVL.

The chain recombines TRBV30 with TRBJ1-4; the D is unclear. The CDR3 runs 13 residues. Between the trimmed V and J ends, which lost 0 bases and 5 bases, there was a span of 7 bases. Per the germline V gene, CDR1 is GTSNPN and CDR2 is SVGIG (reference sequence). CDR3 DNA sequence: TGTGCCTGGAGTGTACAGCAAAATGAAAAACTGTTTTTT. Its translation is CAWSVQQNEKLFF.

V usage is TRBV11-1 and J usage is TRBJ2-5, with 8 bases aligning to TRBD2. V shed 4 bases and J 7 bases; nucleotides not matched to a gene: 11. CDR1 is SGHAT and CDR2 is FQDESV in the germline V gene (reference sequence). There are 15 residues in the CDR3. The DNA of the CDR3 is TGTGCCAGCAGCTCACGGTCCGCGGGAGGAGTGACCCAGTACTTC. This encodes CASSSRSAGGVTQYF.

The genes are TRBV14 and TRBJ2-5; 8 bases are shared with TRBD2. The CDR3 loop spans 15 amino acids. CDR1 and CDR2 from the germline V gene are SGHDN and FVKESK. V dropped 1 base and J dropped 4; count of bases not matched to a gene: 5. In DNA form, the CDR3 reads TGTGCCAGCAGCCAAGGAGGCGGGAGGCGAGAGACCCAGTACTTC. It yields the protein CASSQGGGRRETQYF.

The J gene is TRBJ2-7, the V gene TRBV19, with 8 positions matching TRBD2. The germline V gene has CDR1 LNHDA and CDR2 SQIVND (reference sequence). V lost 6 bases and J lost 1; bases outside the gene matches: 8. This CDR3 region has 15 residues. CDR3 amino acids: CASSIASGPSYEQYF. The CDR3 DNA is TGTGCCAGTAGCATTGCTAGCGGGCCTTCCTACGAGCAGTACTTC. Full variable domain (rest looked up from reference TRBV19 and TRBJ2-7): DGGITQSPKYLFRKEGQNVTLSCEQNLNHDAMYWYRQDPGQGLRLIYYSQIVNDFQKGDIAEGYSVSREKKESFPLTVTSAQKNPTAFYLCASSIASGPSYEQYFGPGTRLTVT.

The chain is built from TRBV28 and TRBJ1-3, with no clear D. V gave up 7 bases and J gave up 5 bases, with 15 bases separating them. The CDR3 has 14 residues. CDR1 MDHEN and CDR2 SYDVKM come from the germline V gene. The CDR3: CASIKKAGRNTIYF. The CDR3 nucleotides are TGTGCCAGCATTAAAAAAGCAGGTAGAAACACCATATATTTT.

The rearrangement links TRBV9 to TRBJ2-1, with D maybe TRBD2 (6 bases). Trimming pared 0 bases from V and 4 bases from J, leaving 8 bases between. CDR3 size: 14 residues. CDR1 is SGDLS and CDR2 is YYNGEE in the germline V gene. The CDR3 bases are TGTGCCAGCAGCGTAGGCGGGACTTACAATGAGCAGTTCTTC. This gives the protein CASSVGGTYNEQFF.

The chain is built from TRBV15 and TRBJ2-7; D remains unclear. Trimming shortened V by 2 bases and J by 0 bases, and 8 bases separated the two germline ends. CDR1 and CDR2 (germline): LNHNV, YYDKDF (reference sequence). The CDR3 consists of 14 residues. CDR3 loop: CATSRSTSSYEQYF. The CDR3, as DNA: TGTGCCACCAGCAGAAGCACGAGCTCCTACGAGCAGTACTTC.

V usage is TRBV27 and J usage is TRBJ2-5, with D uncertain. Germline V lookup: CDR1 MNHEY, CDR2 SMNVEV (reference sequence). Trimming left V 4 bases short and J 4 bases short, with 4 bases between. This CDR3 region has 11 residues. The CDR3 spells CASSYRETQYF. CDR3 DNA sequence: TGTGCCAGCAGTTATCGAGAGACCCAGTACTTC.